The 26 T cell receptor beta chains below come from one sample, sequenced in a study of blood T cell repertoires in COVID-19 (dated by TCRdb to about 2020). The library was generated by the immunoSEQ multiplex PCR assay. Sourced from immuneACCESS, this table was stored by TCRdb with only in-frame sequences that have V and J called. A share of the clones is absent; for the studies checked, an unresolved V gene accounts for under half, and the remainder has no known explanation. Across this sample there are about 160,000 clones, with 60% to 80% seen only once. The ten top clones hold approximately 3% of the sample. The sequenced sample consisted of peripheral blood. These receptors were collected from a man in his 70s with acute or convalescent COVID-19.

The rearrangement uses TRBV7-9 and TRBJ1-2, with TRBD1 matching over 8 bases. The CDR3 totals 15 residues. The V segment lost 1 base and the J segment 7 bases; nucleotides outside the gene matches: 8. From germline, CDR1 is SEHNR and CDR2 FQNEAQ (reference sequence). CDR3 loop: CASSLVGTGALGYTF. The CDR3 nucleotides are TGTGCCAGCAGCTTAGTGGGGACAGGTGCTCTTGGCTACACCTTC.

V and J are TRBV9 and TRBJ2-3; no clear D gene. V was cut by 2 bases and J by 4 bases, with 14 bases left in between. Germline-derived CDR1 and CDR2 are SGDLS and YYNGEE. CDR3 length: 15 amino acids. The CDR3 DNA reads TGTGCCAGCAGCGTCCGGCCTCAGGCACCAGATACGCAGTATTTT. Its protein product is CASSVRPQAPDTQYF.

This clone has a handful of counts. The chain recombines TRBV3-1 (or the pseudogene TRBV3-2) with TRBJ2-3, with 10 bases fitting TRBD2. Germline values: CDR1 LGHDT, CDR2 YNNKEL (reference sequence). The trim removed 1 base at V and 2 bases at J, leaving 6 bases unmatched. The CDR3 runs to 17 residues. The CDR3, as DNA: TGTGCCAGCAGCCAAGCTAGCGGGGGACCTACCACAGATACGCAGTATTTT. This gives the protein CASSQASGGPTTDTQYF.

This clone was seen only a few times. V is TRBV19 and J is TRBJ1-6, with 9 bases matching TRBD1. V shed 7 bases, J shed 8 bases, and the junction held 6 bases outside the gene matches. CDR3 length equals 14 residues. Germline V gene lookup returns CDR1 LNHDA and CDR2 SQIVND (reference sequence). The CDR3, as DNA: TGTGCCAGTACTACAGGGGGCGCATATTCACCCCTCCACTTT. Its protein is CASTTGGAYSPLHF.

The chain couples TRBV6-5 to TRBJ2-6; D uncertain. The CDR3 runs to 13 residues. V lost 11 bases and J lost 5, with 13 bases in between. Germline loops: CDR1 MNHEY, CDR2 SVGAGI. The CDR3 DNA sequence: TGTGCCGCCGAGTATGAACGGGCCAACGTCCTGACTTTC. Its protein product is CAAEYERANVLTF.

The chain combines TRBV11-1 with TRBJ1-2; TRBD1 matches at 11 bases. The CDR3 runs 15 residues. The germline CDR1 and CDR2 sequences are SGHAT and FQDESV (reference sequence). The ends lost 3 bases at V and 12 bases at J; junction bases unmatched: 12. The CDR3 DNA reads TGTGCCAGCAGCTTTTCCGGGACAGGGGGATCGGTCCACACCTTC. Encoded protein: CASSFSGTGGSVHTF.

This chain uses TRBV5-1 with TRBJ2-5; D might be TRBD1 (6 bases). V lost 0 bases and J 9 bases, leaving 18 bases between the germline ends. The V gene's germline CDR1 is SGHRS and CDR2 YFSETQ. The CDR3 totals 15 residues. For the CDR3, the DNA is TGCGCCAGCAGCTTGGGTCAGGGGAGTAGAGGGGCCCAGTACTTC. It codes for CASSLGQGSRGAQYF.

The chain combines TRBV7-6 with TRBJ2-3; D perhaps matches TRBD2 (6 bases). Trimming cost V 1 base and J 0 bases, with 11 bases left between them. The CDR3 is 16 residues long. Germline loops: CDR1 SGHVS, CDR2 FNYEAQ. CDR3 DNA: TGTGCCAGCAGCTTAGTTGGGGGGACTAGCACAGATACGCAGTATTTT. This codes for CASSLVGGTSTDTQYF.

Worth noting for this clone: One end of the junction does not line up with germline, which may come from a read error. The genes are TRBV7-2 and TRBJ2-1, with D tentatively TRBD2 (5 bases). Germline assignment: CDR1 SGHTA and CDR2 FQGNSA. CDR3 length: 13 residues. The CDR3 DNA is TGTGCCAGCAGCTTGGACTCCAACAATGAGCAGTTCTTC. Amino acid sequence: CASSLDSNNEQFF.

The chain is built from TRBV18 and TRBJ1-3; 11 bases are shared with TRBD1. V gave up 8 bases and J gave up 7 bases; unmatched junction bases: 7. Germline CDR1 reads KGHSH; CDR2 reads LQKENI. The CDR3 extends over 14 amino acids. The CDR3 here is CASRTGTGGNTIYF. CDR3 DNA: TGTGCCAGCAGGACCGGGACAGGGGGTAACACCATATATTTT. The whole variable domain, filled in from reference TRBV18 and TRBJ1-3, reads NAGVMQNPRHLVRRRGQEARLRCSPMKGHSHVYWYRQLPEEGLKFMVYLQKENIIDESGMPKERFSAEFPKEGPSILRIQQVVRGDSAAYFCASRTGTGGNTIYFGEGSWLTVV.

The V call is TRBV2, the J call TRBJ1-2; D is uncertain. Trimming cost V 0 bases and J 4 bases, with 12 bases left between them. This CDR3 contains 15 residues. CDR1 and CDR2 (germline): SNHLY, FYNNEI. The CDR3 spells CASSEARGLSYGYTF. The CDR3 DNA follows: TGTGCCAGCAGTGAAGCTCGGGGTCTGTCCTATGGCTACACCTTC.

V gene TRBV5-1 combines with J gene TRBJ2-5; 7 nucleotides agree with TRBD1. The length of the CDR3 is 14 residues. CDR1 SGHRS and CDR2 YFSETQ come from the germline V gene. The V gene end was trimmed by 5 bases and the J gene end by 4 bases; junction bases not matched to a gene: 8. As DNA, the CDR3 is TGCGCCAGCAGTCCGGGACAGTCTTTAGAGACCCAGTACTTC. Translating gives CASSPGQSLETQYF. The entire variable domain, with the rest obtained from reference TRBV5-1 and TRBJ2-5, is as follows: KAGVTQTPRYLIKTRGQQVTLSCSPISGHRSVSWYQQTPGQGLQFLFEYFSETQRNKGNFPGRFSGRQFSNSRSEMNVSTLELGDSALYLCASSPGQSLETQYFGPGTRLLVL.

In nucleotides, the CDR3 is TGTGCCAGCAGCGGGGGACAGGGACCAATCGAGACCCAGTACTTC. This gives the protein CASSGGQGPIETQYF. The rearrangement joins TRBV5-8 to TRBJ2-5; TRBD1 matches at 9 bases. Germline CDR1 SGHTS, CDR2 YDEGEE. CDR3 length: 15 amino acids. The ends lost 4 bases at V and 5 bases at J; junction bases unmatched: 9.

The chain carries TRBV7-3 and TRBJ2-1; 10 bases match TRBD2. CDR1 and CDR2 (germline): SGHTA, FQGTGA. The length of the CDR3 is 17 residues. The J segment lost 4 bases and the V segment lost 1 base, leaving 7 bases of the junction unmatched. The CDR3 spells CASSLILASGGYNEQFF. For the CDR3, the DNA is TGTGCCAGCAGCTTAATTCTTGCTAGCGGGGGATACAATGAGCAGTTCTTC.

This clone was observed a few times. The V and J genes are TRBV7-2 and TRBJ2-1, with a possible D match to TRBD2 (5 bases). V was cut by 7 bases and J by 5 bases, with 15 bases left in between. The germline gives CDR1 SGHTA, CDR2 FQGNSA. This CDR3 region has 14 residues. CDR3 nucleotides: TGTGCCAGCACCCTCCGGGCTAGCAACAATGAGCAGTTCTTC. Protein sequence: CASTLRASNNEQFF.

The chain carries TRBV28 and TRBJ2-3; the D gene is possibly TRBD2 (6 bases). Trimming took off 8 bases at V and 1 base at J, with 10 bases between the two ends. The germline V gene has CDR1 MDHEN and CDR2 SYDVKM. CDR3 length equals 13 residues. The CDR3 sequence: CASRRDRTDTQYF. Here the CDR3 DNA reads TGTGCCAGCCGGCGGGATCGCACAGATACGCAGTATTTT.

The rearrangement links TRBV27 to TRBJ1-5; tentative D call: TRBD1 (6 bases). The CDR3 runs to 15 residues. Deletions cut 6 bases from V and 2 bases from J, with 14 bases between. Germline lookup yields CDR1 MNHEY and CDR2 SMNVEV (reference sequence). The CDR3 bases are TGTGCCAGCAGACGGGCCTCAGGGGGCAATCAGCCCCAGCATTTT. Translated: CASRRASGGNQPQHF.

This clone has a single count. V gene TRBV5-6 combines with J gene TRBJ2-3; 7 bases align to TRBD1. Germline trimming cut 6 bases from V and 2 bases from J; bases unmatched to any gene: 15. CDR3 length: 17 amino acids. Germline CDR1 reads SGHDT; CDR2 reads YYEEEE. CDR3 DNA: TGTGCCAGCAAAGGCCCCCCGGAACAGGGGATCACAGATACGCAGTATTTT. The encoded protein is CASKGPPEQGITDTQYF. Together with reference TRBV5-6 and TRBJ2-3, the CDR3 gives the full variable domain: DAGVTQSPTHLIKTRGQQVTLRCSPKSGHDTVSWYQQALGQGPQFIFQYYEEEERQRGNFPDRFSGHQFPNYSSELNVNALLLGDSALYLCASKGPPEQGITDTQYFGPGTRLTVL.

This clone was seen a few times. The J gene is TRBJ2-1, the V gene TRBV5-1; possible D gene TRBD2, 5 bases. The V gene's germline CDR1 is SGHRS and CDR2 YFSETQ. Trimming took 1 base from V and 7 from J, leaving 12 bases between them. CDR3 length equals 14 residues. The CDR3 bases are TGCGCCAGCAGCTTGCTGACTACCGAGAATGAGCAGTTCTTC. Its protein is CASSLLTTENEQFF.

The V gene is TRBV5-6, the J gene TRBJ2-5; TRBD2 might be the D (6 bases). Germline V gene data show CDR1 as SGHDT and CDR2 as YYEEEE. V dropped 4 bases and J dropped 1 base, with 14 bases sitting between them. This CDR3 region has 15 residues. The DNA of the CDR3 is TGTGCCAGCAGCACGACGGGACTGGGCCAAGAGACCCAGTACTTC. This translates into CASSTTGLGQETQYF.

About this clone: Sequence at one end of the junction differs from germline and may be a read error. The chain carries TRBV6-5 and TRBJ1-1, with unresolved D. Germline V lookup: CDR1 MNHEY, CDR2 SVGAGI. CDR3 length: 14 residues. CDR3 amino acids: CASSYSARNSEAFF. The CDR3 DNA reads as TGTGCCAGCAGTTACTCAGCCCGCAACAGTGAAGCTTTCTTT.

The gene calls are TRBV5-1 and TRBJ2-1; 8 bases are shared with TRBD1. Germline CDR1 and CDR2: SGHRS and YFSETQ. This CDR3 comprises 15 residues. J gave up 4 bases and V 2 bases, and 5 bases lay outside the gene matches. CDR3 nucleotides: TGCGCCAGCAGCTTCGAGCAGGGGGCATACAATGAGCAGTTCTTC. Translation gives CASSFEQGAYNEQFF.

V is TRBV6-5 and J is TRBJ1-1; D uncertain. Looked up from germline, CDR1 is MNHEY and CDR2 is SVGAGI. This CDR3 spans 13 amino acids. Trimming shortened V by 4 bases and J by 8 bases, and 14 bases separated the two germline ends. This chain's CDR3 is CASSSPLQVEAFF. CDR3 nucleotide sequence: TGTGCCAGCAGTTCCCCACTTCAAGTAGAAGCTTTCTTT.

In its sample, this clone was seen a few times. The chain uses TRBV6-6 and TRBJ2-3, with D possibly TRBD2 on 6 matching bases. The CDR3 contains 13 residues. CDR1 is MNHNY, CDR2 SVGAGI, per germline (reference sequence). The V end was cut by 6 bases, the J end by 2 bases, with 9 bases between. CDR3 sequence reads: CASRRDFTDTQYF. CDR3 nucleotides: TGTGCCAGCAGAAGGGACTTCACAGATACGCAGTATTTT.

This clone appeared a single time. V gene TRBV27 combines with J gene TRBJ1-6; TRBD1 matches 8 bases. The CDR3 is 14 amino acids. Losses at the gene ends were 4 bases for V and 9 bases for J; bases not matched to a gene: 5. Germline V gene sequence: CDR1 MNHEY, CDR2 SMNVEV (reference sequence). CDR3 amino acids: CASSWTGIGSPLHF. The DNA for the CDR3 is TGTGCCAGCAGTTGGACAGGGATTGGTTCACCCCTCCACTTT.

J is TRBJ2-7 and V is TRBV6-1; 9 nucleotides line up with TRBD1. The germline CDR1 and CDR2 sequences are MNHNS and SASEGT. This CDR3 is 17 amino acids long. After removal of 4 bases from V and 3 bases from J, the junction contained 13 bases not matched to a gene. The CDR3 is CASSVQGAISGGYEQYF. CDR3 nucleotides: TGTGCCAGCAGTGTACAGGGGGCAATCTCGGGCGGCTACGAGCAGTACTTC.